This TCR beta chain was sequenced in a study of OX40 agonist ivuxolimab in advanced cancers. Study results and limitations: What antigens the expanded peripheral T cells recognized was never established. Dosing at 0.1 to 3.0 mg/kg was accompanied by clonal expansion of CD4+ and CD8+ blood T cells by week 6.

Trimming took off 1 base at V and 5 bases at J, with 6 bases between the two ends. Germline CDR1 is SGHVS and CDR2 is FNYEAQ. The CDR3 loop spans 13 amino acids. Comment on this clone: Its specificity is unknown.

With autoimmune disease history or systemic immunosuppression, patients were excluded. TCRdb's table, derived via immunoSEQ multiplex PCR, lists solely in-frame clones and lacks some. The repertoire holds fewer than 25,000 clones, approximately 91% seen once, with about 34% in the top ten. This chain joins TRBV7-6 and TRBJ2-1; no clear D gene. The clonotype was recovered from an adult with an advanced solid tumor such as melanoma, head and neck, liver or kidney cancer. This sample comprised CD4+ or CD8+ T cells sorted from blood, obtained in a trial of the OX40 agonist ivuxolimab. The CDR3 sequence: CASSLERNNEQFF. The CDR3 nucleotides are TGTGCCAGCAGCTTAGAACGGAACAATGAGCAGTTCTTC.